Listed below are T cell receptor beta chains from one sample, sequenced in a study of graft-versus-host responses after intestinal transplantation. Assay used: immunoSEQ multiplex PCR; TCRdb lists only in-frame clones, some missing. The profile covers some 44,000 clones, with over 85% appearing a single time and around 1.5% taken by the ten largest. The sample here was PBMCs, taken approximately 350 days after intestinal transplant. All receptors derive from a human patient who received an intestinal transplant, so some T cells may come from the graft donor. The CDR3 runs from the conserved cysteine through the conserved F or W. The D gene is left open where the match is weak. The listing skips clone size in some rows; elsewhere it reads once, few, many or a size class.

clone_size | d_call | j_call | v_call | cdr3_aa | cdr3_nt
NA | TRBD2 | TRBJ2-2 | TRBV9 | CASSVDLAGNTGELFF | TGTGCCAGCAGCGTAGACCTAGCGGGGAACACCGGGGAGCTGTTTTTT
NA | NA | TRBJ2-1 | TRBV28 | CASRQDGIEQFF | TGTGCCAGCCGCCAAGACGGGATTGAGCAGTTCTTC
NA | TRBD1 | TRBJ1-2 | TRBV5-5 | CASSLRQGSGYTF | TGTGCCAGCAGCTTGAGACAGGGCTCTGGCTACACCTTC
NA | NA | TRBJ2-5 | TRBV5-6 | CASSLGRDRETQYF | TGTGCCAGCAGCTTGGGGCGGGATAGAGAGACCCAGTACTTC
NA | NA | TRBJ2-1 | TRBV4-1 | CASSQEGGPDEQFF | TGCGCCAGCAGCCAAGAGGGGGGGCCGGATGAGCAGTTCTTC
NA | NA | TRBJ2-5 | TRBV9 | CASSPRVQETQYF | TGTGCCAGCAGCCCACGGGTCCAAGAGACCCAGTACTTC
NA | NA | TRBJ1-2 | TRBV6-5 | CASSYSAGLINYGYTF | TGTGCCAGCAGTTACTCGGCGGGACTCATTAACTATGGCTACACCTTC
NA | NA | TRBJ1-2 | TRBV28 | CASSLGQGWTLGGYTF | TGTGCCAGCAGTTTGGGCCAGGGTTGGACTTTGGGTGGCTACACCTTC
once | NA | TRBJ1-5 | TRBV11-2 | CASSLDNYQPQHF | TGTGCCAGCAGCCTGGACAACTATCAGCCCCAGCATTTT
NA | NA | TRBJ1-6 | TRBV6-5 | CASREERPNSPLHF | TGTGCCAGCAGAGAGGAAAGGCCTAATTCACCCCTCCACTTT
NA | NA | TRBJ2-3 | TRBV7-3 | CASSLGQSTDTQYF | TGTGCCAGCAGCTTGGGGCAAAGCACAGATACGCAGTATTTT
NA | NA | TRBJ2-6 | TRBV30 | CAWRGLSGANVLTF | TGTGCCTGGAGGGGGCTCTCTGGGGCCAACGTCCTGACTTTC
NA | NA | TRBJ2-7 | TRBV29-1 | CSVVGDEQYF | TGCAGCGTTGTAGGGGACGAGCAGTACTTC
NA | TRBD1 | TRBJ1-1 | TRBV7-9 | CASTPDRGHTEAFF | TGTGCCAGCACCCCTGACAGGGGGCACACTGAAGCTTTCTTT
NA | TRBD1 | TRBJ2-7 | TRBV10-3 | CAISEPGQTPLPEQYF | TGTGCCATCAGTGAGCCGGGACAGACTCCTCTTCCCGAACAGTACTTC
NA | TRBD1 | TRBJ1-1 | TRBV6-5 | CASYDRGNTEAFF | TGTGCCAGCTACGACAGGGGAAACACTGAAGCTTTCTTT
NA | TRBD2 | TRBJ2-7 | TRBV6-5 | CASSLAGGDSYEQYF | TGTGCCAGTTCACTAGCGGGAGGTGATTCCTACGAGCAGTACTTC
NA | NA | TRBJ2-2 | TRBV18 | CASSPPTDPNTGELFF | TGTGCCAGCTCACCACCGACAGACCCGAACACCGGGGAGCTGTTTTTT
NA | TRBD1 | TRBJ1-2 | TRBV5-1 | CASSWGQEDGHTF | TGCGCCAGCAGCTGGGGACAGGAGGATGGCCACACCTTC
NA | NA | TRBJ1-5 | TRBV5-1 | CASSSTGNQPQHF | TGCGCCAGCAGCTCTACAGGGAATCAGCCCCAGCATTTT
NA | NA | TRBJ2-7 | TRBV6-1 | CASSPRTEQYF | TGTGCCAGCAGTCCCCGGACAGAGCAGTACTTC
NA | NA | TRBJ1-6 | TRBV6-5 | CASSPGRINSPLHF | TGTGCCAGCAGTCCGGGACGGATAAATTCACCCCTCCACTTT
NA | NA | TRBJ1-6 | TRBV5-1 | CASSRTGQDTSPLHF | TGCGCCAGCAGCAGAACGGGACAAGATACTTCACCCCTCCACTTT
NA | TRBD1 | TRBJ2-7 | TRBV5-1 | CASSFVPGQGGKAYEQYF | TGCGCCAGCAGCTTCGTACCGGGACAGGGGGGAAAGGCCTACGAGCAGTACTTC
once | NA | TRBJ1-1 | TRBV6-1 | CASSEDRTGGPATEAFF | TGTGCCAGCAGTGAAGATCGGACGGGGGGCCCTGCCACTGAAGCTTTCTTT
NA | NA | TRBJ1-1 | TRBV9 | CASSPEGVNTEAFF | TGTGCCAGCAGCCCGGAAGGGGTGAACACTGAAGCTTTCTTT
NA | NA | TRBJ2-3 | TRBV5-6 | CASSLSIYSTDTQYF | TGTGCCAGCAGCTTGTCGATATATAGCACAGATACGCAGTATTTT
NA | NA | TRBJ1-4 | TRBV7-9 | CASSLGVTDEKLFF | TGTGCCAGCAGCTTAGGGGTCACGGATGAAAAACTGTTTTTT
NA | NA | TRBJ2-7 | TRBV6-5 | CASSYSRGGEQYF | TGTGCCAGCAGTTACTCGAGAGGGGGGGAGCAGTACTTC
NA | NA | TRBJ2-7 | TRBV5-1 | CASSLVQGTYEQYF | TGCGCCAGCAGCTTGGTCCAGGGCACCTACGAGCAGTACTTC
NA | NA | TRBJ1-5 | TRBV19 | CASTKGQNSNQPQHF | TGTGCCAGTACCAAGGGGCAAAATAGCAATCAGCCCCAGCATTTT
NA | TRBD2 | TRBJ2-1 | TRBV11-2 | CASTLGGSSYNEQFF | TGTGCCAGCACCCTGGGGGGGAGCTCCTACAATGAGCAGTTCTTC
once | NA | TRBJ1-1 | TRBV2 | CASRWGPLNTEAFF | TGTGCCAGCAGGTGGGGACCCTTGAACACTGAAGCTTTCTTT